These T cell receptor beta chains were read from a single sample in a study of CD8+ T cells in alopecia areata. TCRdb's copy holds only in-frame clones and misses some; the assay was immunoSEQ multiplex PCR. In the table there are some 190,000 clones, about half of which are singletons. This specimen consisted of CD8+ T cells sorted from blood, obtained around week 53, from a patient treated with tofacitinib. These receptors all come from a human donor with alopecia areata. Both conserved end residues are trimmed from each CDR3. The order of the fields is V gene, J gene, CDR3 protein.

TRBV18	TRBJ2-7	ASSPKGDEQY
TRBV27	TRBJ1-1	ASSLGGVRTEAF
TRBV9	TRBJ2-2	ASRGLAGANTGELF
TRBV5-6	TRBJ2-7	ASSLEDSGSSYEQY
TRBV19	TRBJ2-5	ASKGVGGVRETQY
TRBV5-1	TRBJ1-2	ASSVTGKIISGYT
TRBV10-3	TRBJ1-1	AISDLQGSTEAF
TRBV6-1	TRBJ2-6	ASSENSGANVLT
TRBV30	TRBJ1-5	AWSTRNSNQPQH
TRBV30	TRBJ1-3	AWSSAWTGTGNTIY
TRBV7-9	TRBJ2-4	ASSSRTSGDIQY
TRBV11-2	TRBJ2-1	ASSLGPGTGVDEQF
TRBV11-2	TRBJ1-2	ASSPGGPYGYT
TRBV19	TRBJ2-1	ASSILHYNEQF
TRBV7-9	TRBJ2-5	ASSLAGMTQY
TRBV2	TRBJ2-5	ASIGGEETQY
TRBV7-9	TRBJ1-5	ASSLGPGAGNQPQH
TRBV7-9	TRBJ2-5	ASSPPLAGGQETQY
TRBV5-1	TRBJ2-7	ASAQGAEQY
TRBV2	TRBJ2-4	ASSPLEKAKNIQY
TRBV9	TRBJ2-7	ASSPSPGTGAHEQY
TRBV6-5	TRBJ2-7	ASKPPGRENYEQY
TRBV2	TRBJ1-5	ASGGEAENQPQH
TRBV7-8	TRBJ2-5	ASSLRDRGQETQY
TRBV27	TRBJ1-1	ASSLRVFNTEAF
TRBV13	TRBJ2-5	ASSSRAGTQY
TRBV27	TRBJ1-2	ASSLEGTGTYGYT
TRBV4-1	TRBJ2-2	ASSQGQAFSSTGELF
TRBV29-1	TRBJ1-2	SVEDLEYGYT
TRBV30	TRBJ1-5	AWSSGDDQPQH
TRBV7-3	TRBJ2-1	ASSLGLAEQF
TRBV7-9	TRBJ2-7	ASRPLAGDLYEQY
TRBV30	TRBJ2-1	AWSGGWNEQF
TRBV2	TRBJ1-5	ASSKTGANQPQH
TRBV13	TRBJ2-7	ASSSRESSSYEQY
TRBV11-2	TRBJ2-1	ASSSLVAGGRDEQF
TRBV13	TRBJ2-7	ASSPRQRGWYEQY
TRBV11-2	TRBJ1-1	ASSLEYPGQNTEAF
TRBV5-6	TRBJ1-5	ASTIGGIPGQPQH
TRBV11-1	TRBJ1-6	ASSPGTGGSNSPLH
TRBV7-9	TRBJ2-1	ASRTSGGARNEQF
TRBV7-6	TRBJ1-4	ASSLGVRTGIEKLF
TRBV7-9	TRBJ2-5	ASSDRLQETQY
TRBV11-2	TRBJ2-7	ASSPTSGAAYEQY
TRBV14	TRBJ2-1	ASSQAGGPYNEQF
TRBV6-5	TRBJ1-1	ASSYSVGTNTEAF
TRBV28	TRBJ2-1	ASRGTSYNEQF
TRBV12-5	TRBJ2-3	ASGGGQGSTDTQY
TRBV6-5	TRBJ2-3	ASSRAGSTDTQY
TRBV5-6	TRBJ2-7	ASSLAGQNYEQY
TRBV7-6	TRBJ2-5	ASTGADQETQY
TRBV2	TRBJ2-7	ASSGTGRNTYEQY
TRBV5-1	TRBJ1-1	ASSYTQGNTEAF
TRBV30	TRBJ2-7	AWSVSGSYEQY
TRBV30	TRBJ2-7	AWTDRRSYEQY
TRBV9	TRBJ1-1	ASSPSGSPNTEAF
TRBV6-5	TRBJ2-1	ASRISGVYYNEQF
TRBV2	TRBJ2-3	ASRVLQGPDTQY
TRBV5-5	TRBJ1-2	ASSSDSYRGYT
TRBV19	TRBJ2-3	ASSIDGEDTQY